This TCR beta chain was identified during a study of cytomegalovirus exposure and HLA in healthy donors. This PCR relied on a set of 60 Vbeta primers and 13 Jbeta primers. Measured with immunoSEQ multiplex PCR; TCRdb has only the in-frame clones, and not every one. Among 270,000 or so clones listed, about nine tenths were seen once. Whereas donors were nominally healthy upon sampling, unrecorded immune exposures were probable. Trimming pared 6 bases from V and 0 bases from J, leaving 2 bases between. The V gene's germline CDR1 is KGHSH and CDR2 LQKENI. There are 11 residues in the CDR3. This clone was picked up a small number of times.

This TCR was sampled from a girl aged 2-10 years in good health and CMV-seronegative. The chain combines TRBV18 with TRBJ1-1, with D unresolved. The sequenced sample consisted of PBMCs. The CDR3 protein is CASSLNTEAFF. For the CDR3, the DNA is TGTGCCAGCTCCTTGAACACTGAAGCTTTCTTT.